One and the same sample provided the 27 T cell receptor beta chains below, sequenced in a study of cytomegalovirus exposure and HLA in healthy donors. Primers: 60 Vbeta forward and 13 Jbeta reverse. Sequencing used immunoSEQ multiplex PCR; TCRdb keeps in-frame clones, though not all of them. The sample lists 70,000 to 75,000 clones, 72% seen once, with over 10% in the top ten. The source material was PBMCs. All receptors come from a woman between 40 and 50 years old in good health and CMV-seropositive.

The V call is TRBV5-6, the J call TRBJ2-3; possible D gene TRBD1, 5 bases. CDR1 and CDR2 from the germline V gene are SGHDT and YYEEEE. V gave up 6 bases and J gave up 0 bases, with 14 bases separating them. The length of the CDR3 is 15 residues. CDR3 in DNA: TGTGCCAGCAAAGAAACAGGCACTAGCACAGATACGCAGTATTTT. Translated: CASKETGTSTDTQYF.

In nucleotides, the CDR3 is TGCGCCAGTGCGGGACAGGGTTTGTCCTACGAGCAGTACTTC. Translated, it gives CASAGQGLSYEQYF. The chain is built from TRBV5-1 and TRBJ2-7; 9 bases are a match to TRBD1. J was trimmed by 1 base and V by 8 bases; bases with no gene match: 7. The CDR3 contains 14 residues. Looked up from germline, CDR1 is SGHRS and CDR2 is YFSETQ.

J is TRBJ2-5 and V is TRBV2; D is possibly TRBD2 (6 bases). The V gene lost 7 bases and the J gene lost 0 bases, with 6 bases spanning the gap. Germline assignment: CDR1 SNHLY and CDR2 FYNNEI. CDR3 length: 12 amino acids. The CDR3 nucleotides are TGTGCCAGCACGGGGGACCAAGAGACCCAGTACTTC. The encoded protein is CASTGDQETQYF.

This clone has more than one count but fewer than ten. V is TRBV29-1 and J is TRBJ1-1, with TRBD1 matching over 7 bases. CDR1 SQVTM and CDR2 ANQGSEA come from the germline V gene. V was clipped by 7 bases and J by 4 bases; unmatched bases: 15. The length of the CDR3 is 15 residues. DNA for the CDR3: TGCAGCGCTAACGACAGGGAGCGGATGGGCACTGAAGCTTTCTTT. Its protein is CSANDRERMGTEAFF.

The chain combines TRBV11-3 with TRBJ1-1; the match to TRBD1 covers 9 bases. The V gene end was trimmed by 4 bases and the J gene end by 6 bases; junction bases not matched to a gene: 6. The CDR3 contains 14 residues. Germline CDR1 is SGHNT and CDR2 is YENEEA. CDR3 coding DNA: TGTGCCAGCAGCTCCACCGGGACAGGGTCTGAAGCTTTCTTT. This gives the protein CASSSTGTGSEAFF.

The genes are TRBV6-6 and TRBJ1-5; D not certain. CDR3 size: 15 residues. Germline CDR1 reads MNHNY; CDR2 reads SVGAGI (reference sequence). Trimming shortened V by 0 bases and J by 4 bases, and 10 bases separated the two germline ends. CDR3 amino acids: CASSYSEGVNQPQHF. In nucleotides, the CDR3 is TGTGCCAGCAGTTACTCGGAAGGAGTTAATCAGCCCCAGCATTTT.

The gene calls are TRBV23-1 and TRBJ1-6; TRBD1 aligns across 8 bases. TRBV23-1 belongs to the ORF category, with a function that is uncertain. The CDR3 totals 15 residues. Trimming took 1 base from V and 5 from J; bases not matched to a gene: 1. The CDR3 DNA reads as TGCGCCAGCAGTCAATGGACAGGGAATAATTCACCCCTCCACTTT. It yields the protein CASSQWTGNNSPLHF.

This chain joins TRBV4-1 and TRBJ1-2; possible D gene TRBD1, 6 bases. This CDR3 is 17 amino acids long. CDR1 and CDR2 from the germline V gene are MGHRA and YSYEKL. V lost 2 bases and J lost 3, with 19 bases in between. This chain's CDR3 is CASSQLTGQKAYYGYTF. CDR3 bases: TGCGCCAGCAGCCAACTTACCGGACAGAAAGCCTACTATGGCTACACCTTC.

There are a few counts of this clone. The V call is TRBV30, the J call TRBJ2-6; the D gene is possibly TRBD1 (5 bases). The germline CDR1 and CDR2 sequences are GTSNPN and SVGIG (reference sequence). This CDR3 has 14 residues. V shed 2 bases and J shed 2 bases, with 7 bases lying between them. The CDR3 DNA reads TGTGCCTGGAGTAGGGGAACTGGGGCCAACGTCCTGACTTTC. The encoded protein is CAWSRGTGANVLTF.

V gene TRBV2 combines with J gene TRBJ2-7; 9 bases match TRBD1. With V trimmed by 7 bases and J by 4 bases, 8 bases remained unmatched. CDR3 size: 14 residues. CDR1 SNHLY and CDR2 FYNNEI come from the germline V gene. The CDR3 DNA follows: TGTGCCAGCACCTTTCAGACAGGGGGATACGAGCAGTACTTC. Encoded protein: CASTFQTGGYEQYF.

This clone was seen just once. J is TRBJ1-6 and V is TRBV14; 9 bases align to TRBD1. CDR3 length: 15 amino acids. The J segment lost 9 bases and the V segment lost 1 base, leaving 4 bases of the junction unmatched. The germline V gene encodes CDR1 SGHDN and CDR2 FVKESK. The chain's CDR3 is CASSQAGQGVSPLHF. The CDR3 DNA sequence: TGTGCCAGCAGCCAAGCGGGACAGGGTGTTTCACCCCTCCACTTT. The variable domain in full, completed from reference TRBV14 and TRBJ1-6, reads EAGVTQFPSHSVIEKGQTVTLRCDPISGHDNLYWYRRVMGKEIKFLLHFVKESKQDESGMPNNRFLAERTGGTYSTLKVQPAELEDSGVYFCASSQAGQGVSPLHFGNGTRLTVT.

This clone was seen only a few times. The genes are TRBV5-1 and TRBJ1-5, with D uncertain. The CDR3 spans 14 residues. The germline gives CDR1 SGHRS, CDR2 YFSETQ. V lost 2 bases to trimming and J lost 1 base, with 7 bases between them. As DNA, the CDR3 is TGCGCCAGCAGCTTTCTCAGGAGCAATCAGCCCCAGCATTTT. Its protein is CASSFLRSNQPQHF.

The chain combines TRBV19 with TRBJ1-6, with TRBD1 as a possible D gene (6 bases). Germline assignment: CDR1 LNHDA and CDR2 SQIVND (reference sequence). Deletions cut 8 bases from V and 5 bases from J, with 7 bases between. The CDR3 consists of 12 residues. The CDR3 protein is CASRTDNSPLHF. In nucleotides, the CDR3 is TGTGCCAGTCGGACAGATAATTCACCCCTCCACTTT.

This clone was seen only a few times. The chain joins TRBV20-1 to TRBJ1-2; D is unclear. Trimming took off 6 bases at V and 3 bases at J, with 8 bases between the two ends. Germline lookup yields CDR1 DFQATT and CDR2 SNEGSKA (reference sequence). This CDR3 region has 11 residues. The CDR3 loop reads CSAAEDYGYTF. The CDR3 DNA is TGCAGTGCGGCGGAGGACTATGGCTACACCTTC.

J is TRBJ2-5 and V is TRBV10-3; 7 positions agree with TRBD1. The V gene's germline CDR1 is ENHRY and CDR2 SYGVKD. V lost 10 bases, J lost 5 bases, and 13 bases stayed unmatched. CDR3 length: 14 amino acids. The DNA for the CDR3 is TGTGCCACCCAGAAAGGGGGCCGGCGGGAGACCCAGTACTTC. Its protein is CATQKGGRRETQYF.

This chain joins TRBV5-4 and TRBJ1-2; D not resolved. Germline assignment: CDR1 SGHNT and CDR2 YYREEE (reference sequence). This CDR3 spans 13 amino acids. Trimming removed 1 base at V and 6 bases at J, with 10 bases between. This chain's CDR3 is CASSLREGHGYTF. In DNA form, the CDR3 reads TGTGCCAGCAGCTTGCGGGAAGGGCATGGCTACACCTTC.

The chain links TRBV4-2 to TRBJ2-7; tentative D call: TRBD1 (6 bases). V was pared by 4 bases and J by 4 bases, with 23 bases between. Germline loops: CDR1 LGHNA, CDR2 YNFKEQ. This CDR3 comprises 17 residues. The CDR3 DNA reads TGTGCCAGCAGCCGAAGCCCGCAAGGACAGAAAGCTTACGAGCAGTACTTC. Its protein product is CASSRSPQGQKAYEQYF.

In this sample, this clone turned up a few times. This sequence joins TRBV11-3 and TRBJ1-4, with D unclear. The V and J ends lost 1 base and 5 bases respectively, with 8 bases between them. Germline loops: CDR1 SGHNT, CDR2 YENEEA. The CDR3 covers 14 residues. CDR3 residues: CASSLGHKNEKLFF. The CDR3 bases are TGTGCCAGCAGCTTAGGGCACAAAAATGAAAAACTGTTTTTT.

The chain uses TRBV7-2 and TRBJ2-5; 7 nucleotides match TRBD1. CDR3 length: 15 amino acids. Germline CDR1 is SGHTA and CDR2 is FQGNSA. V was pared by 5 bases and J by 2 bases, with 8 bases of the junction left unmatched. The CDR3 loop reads CASSPTGTDQETQYF. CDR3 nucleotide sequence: TGTGCCAGCAGCCCTACTGGGACAGATCAAGAGACCCAGTACTTC.

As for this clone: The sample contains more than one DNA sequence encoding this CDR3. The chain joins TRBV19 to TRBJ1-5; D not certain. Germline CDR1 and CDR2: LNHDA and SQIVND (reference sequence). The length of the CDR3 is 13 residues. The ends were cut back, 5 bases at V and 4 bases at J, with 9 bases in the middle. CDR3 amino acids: CASSQDRNQPQHF. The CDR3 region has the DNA TGTGCCAGTAGTCAGGATCGGAATCAGCCCCAGCATTTT.

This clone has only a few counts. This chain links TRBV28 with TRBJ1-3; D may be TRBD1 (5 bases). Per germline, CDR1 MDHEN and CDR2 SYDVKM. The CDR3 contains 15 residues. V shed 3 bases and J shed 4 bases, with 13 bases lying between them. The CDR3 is CASSLGGLAGNTIYF. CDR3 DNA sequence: TGTGCCAGCAGTTTGGGGGGGTTAGCCGGAAACACCATATATTTT.

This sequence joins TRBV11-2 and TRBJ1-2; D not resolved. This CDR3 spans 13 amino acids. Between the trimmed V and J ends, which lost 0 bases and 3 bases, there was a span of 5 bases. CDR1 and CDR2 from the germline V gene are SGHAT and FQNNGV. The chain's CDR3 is CASSLELYYGYTF. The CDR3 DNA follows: TGTGCCAGCAGCTTAGAGTTATACTATGGCTACACCTTC.

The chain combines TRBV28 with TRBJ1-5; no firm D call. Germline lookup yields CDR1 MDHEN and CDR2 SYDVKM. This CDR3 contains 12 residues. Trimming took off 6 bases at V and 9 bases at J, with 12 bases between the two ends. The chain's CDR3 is CASSRRKRPQHF. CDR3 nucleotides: TGTGCCAGCAGCCGGAGGAAACGGCCCCAGCATTTT.

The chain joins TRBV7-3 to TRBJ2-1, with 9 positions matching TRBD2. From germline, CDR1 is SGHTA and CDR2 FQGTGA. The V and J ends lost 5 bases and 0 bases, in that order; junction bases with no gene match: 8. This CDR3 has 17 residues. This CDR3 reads CASSQGSAGGSYNEQFF. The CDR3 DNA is TGTGCCAGCAGCCAAGGGTCAGCGGGGGGCTCCTACAATGAGCAGTTCTTC.

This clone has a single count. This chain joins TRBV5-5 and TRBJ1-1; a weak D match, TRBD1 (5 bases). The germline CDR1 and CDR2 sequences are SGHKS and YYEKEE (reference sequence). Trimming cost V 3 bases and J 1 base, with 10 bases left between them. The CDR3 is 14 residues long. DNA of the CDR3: TGTGCCAGCAGCTCAGGGTTGGAGAACACTGAAGCTTTCTTT. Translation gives CASSSGLENTEAFF.

Here the CDR3 reads CASSLWLYNEQFF. DNA for the CDR3: TGTGCCAGCAGCTTGTGGCTCTACAATGAGCAGTTCTTC. The chain combines TRBV5-6 with TRBJ2-1; no clear D gene. The CDR3 is 13 amino acids. The V gene lost 1 base and the J gene lost 3 bases, with 5 bases spanning the gap. The germline gives CDR1 SGHDT, CDR2 YYEEEE.

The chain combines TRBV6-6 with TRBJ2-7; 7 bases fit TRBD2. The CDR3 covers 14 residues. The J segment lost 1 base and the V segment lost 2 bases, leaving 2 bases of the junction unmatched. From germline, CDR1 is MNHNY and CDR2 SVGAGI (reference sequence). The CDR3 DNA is TGTGCCAGCAGTTACGGGGGGGTGTCCTACGAGCAGTACTTC. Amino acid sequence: CASSYGGVSYEQYF.